This TCR beta chain was obtained from a study of CD8+ T cells in alopecia areata. The overall study: At a dose of 5 to 10 mg twice daily, oral tofacitinib was given to treated patients. Points from the study as a whole: Normal scalp showed lower clonality than lesional scalp, especially alopecia totalis/universalis.

Treatment denoted: oral pan-JAK inhibitor, 5-10 mg twice daily. Peripheral blood and lesional scalp punch biopsies were taken from alopecia areata patients. Trimming left V 2 bases short and J 1 base short, with 5 bases between. The CDR3 is 13 residues long. Germline CDR1 is SGHAT and CDR2 is FQNNGV. About this clone itself: The antigen is unknown. Other DNA variants within this sample encode the same CDR3.

Sequencing relied on a cDNA template that was reverse transcribed from extracted RNA. Data came from immunoSEQ multiplex PCR; TCRdb stores just in-frame clones and leaves some out. Among 180,000 or so clones listed, about half were seen once. The clonotype was recovered from a human donor with alopecia areata. Sequenced material: CD8+ T cells sorted from blood, taken at week 52, from a patient treated with tofacitinib. The chain employs TRBV11-2 and TRBJ1-1, with D possibly being TRBD1 (5 bases). CDR3 coding DNA: TGTGCCAGCAGCTTAACAGGGAACACTGAAGCTTTCTTT. Translated: CASSLTGNTEAFF.